Following are 23 T cell receptor beta chains from one sample sequenced in a study of T-cell memory formation after mild COVID-19. Each CDR3 protein is one row after TCRdb ran MiXCR on the 5' RACE reads. The sample contains about 470,000 distinct CDR3 sequences, roughly 25% of which appear only once. Input material: PBMCs or a T cell subset sorted from them (not recorded which). The receptors were sampled from an adult woman who had mild COVID-19 (a few samples of this study predate the infection). Cell type and time point are not known.

There are many counts of this clonotype. Here the CDR3 reads CASSSDRGSSYEQYF. CDR3 DNA sequence: TGTGCCAGCAGCTCCGACAGGGGGAGCTCCTACGAGCAGTACTTC. The rearrangement joins TRBV7-9 to TRBJ2-7; 9 nucleotides agree with TRBD1. Trimming cost V 4 bases and J 0 bases; bases outside gene matches: 4. The CDR3 has 15 residues. Looked up from germline, CDR1 is SEHNR and CDR2 is FQNEAQ (reference sequence).

The chain links TRBV6-1 to TRBJ2-7, with D possibly matching TRBD2 (5 bases). Germline V lookup: CDR1 MNHNS, CDR2 SASEGT. The germline V and J ends were trimmed by 3 bases and 0 bases, with 9 bases remaining between them. CDR3 size: 14 residues. In nucleotides, the CDR3 is TGTGCCAGCAGTGAGAGGGCAGGCTCCTACGAGCAGTACTTC. Amino acids: CASSERAGSYEQYF.

This clonotype was counted a few times. This CDR3 is CASSLSRLAGRHEQFF. As DNA, the CDR3 is TGTGCCAGCAGCCTATCAAGACTAGCGGGACGTCATGAGCAGTTCTTC. This chain connects TRBV3-1 to TRBJ2-1, with TRBD2 identical over 11 bases. V shed 4 bases, J shed 8 bases, and the junction held 10 bases outside the gene matches. Per germline, CDR1 LGHDT and CDR2 YNNKEL (reference sequence). The CDR3 is 16 amino acids.

The chain employs TRBV12-3 or TRBV12-4 and TRBJ1-5, with D hard to call. This CDR3 is 13 amino acids long. V was shortened by 3 bases and J by 6 bases, with 9 bases between the two germline ends. CDR3 protein: CASSLREGQPQHF. CDR3 DNA sequence: TGTGCCAGCAGTTTGCGTGAGGGTCAGCCCCAGCATTTT.

This clonotype appeared a single time. The chain carries TRBV7-4 and TRBJ2-1; TRBD1 matches at 8 bases. V was clipped by 1 base and J by 6 bases; unmatched bases: 11. The CDR3 sequence is 17 residues long. Germline V gene lookup returns CDR1 SGHVT and CDR2 SQSDAQ. In nucleotides, the CDR3 is TGTGCCAGCAGCTTAGAAGAGGGACAGGAGGGTTTCAATGAGCAGTTCTTC. Encoded protein: CASSLEEGQEGFNEQFF.

The chain carries TRBV5-4 and TRBJ2-5; 7 nucleotides match TRBD2. The CDR3 spans 15 residues. The V segment lost 2 bases and the J segment 3 bases; nucleotides outside the gene matches: 7. CDR1 and CDR2 (germline): SGHNT, YYREEE (reference sequence). CDR3 amino acids: CASSFGLADEETQYF. The CDR3 DNA reads as TGTGCCAGCAGCTTCGGTCTAGCGGATGAAGAGACCCAGTACTTC.

The chain is built from TRBV5-1 and TRBJ1-1; D is undetermined. V was cut by 0 bases and J by 1 base, with 10 bases left in between. The CDR3 is 15 residues long. Per the germline V gene, CDR1 is SGHRS and CDR2 is YFSETQ. The CDR3 coding sequence is TGCGCCAGCAGCTTGGAACCAGAAGCGAACACTGAAGCTTTCTTT. Protein product: CASSLEPEANTEAFF.

The chain couples TRBV20-1 to TRBJ2-7, with 7 bases matching TRBD1. J was trimmed by 2 bases and V by 1 base; bases with no gene match: 11. This CDR3 region has 16 residues. Germline CDR1 reads DFQATT; CDR2 reads SNEGSKA (reference sequence). The CDR3 nucleotides read TGCAGTGCTAGAGGGGAAGCCCGGGACAGACCCTACGAGCAGTACTTC. This sequence encodes CSARGEARDRPYEQYF.

As regards this clonotype: A much more abundant neighbour one base away suggests this may be a read error. This chain joins TRBV20-1 and TRBJ2-1; TRBD2 agrees at 7 bases. Germline V gives CDR1 DFQATT, CDR2 SNEGSKA (reference sequence). This CDR3 comprises 17 residues. The CDR3 coding sequence is TGCAGTGCTAGAAACCCCGGGCAGCGGGATTCCTACATTGAGCAGTTCTTC. Its translation: CSARNPGQRDSYIEQFF.

This clonotype was counted a few times. The chain has TRBV7-2 and TRBJ2-3; 11 bases align to TRBD2. After removal of 1 base from V and 4 bases from J, the junction contained 10 bases not matched to a gene. CDR1 and CDR2 (germline): SGHTA, FQGNSA. The CDR3 extends over 18 amino acids. CDR3 DNA sequence: TGTGCCAGCAGCTTAGTTCTAGCGGGAGGACGGCGGGCAGATACGCAGTATTTT. This gives the protein CASSLVLAGGRRADTQYF. Looking up the rest from reference TRBV7-2 and TRBJ2-3 gives the full variable domain: GAGVSQSPSNKVTEKGKDVELRCDPISGHTALYWYRQSLGQGLEFLIYFQGNSAPDKSGLPSDRFSAERTGGSVSTLTIQRTQQEDSAVYLCASSLVLAGGRRADTQYFGPGTRLTVL.

This chain connects TRBV7-9 to TRBJ2-7; D remains unclear. V lost 1 base, J lost 2 bases, and 9 bases lay in between. CDR3 length: 14 residues. Germline V lookup: CDR1 SEHNR, CDR2 FQNEAQ (reference sequence). In nucleotides, the CDR3 is TGTGCCAGCAGCTTAGTCTACAAGGCCTACGAGCAGTACTTC. It translates to CASSLVYKAYEQYF. Combining the CDR3 with reference TRBV7-9 and TRBJ2-7 gives the whole variable domain DTGVSQNPRHKITKRGQNVTFRCDPISEHNRLYWYRQTLGQGPEFLTYFQNEAQLEKSRLLSDRFSAERPKGSFSTLEIQRTEQGDSAMYLCASSLVYKAYEQYFGPGTRLTVT.

In its sample, this clonotype was seen a few times. The chain has TRBV7-7 and TRBJ2-5; D gene unclear. V was cut by 5 bases and J by 6 bases, with 7 bases left in between. Germline V lookup: CDR1 SSHAT, CDR2 FNYEAQ (reference sequence). This CDR3 has 11 residues. The CDR3 protein is CASSNEKTQYF. CDR3 DNA: TGTGCCAGCAGCAACGAAAAGACCCAGTACTTC. Based on the CDR3 plus reference TRBV7-7 and TRBJ2-5, the full variable domain is GAGVSQSPRYKVTKRGQDVTLRCDPISSHATLYWYQQALGQGPEFLTYFNYEAQPDKSGLPSDRFSAERPEGSISTLTIQRTEQRDSAMYRCASSNEKTQYFGPGTRLLVL.

In its sample, this clonotype was seen a few times. This chain uses TRBV20-1 with TRBJ2-1, with TRBD1 matching 8 bases. Looked up from germline, CDR1 is DFQATT and CDR2 is SNEGSKA (reference sequence). This CDR3 has 17 residues. The V and J ends lost 0 bases and 0 bases, in that order; junction bases with no gene match: 7. CDR3 in amino acids: CSARDIFDRGSYNEQFF. The CDR3 coding sequence is TGCAGTGCTAGAGACATATTCGACAGGGGCTCCTACAATGAGCAGTTCTTC.

In its sample, this clonotype was seen a few times. The chain couples TRBV24-1 to TRBJ2-2; 14 nucleotides match TRBD2. The germline gives CDR1 KGHDR, CDR2 SFDVKD. V lost 8 bases to trimming and J lost 6 bases; unmatched junction nucleotides: 7. The CDR3 sequence is 16 residues long. The CDR3 bases are TGTGCCACCACCGGGACTAGCGGGAGATCGGCCGGGGAGCTGTTTTTT. This sequence encodes CATTGTSGRSAGELFF.

This clonotype has a count of ten or more. CDR3: CASSNRRRGGREETQYF. The CDR3 DNA follows: TGTGCCAGCAGCAACCGCCGACGGGGGGGCCGAGAAGAGACCCAGTACTTC. This chain uses TRBV6-2 or TRBV6-3 with TRBJ2-5; 8 bases are a match to TRBD2. Looked up from germline, CDR1 is MNHEY and CDR2 is SVGEGT. V shed 6 bases, J shed 3 bases, and the junction held 15 bases outside the gene matches. This CDR3 is built from 17 residues.

This chain links TRBV10-3 with TRBJ1-2; D remains unclear. The length of the CDR3 is 15 residues. Germline V gene lookup returns CDR1 ENHRY and CDR2 SYGVKD. V lost 2 bases to trimming and J lost 2 bases, with 12 bases between them. The CDR3 is CAISEPQHPNYGYTF. The CDR3 DNA is TGTGCCATCAGTGAGCCCCAGCACCCGAACTATGGCTACACCTTC.

The CDR3 sequence is CASAQRSYNEQFF. As DNA, the CDR3 is TGTGCCAGCGCCCAGCGCTCCTACAATGAGCAGTTCTTC. The genes are TRBV7-2 and TRBJ2-1; D is uncertain. Germline CDR1 is SGHTA and CDR2 is FQGNSA. The length of the CDR3 is 13 residues. V was pared by 8 bases and J by 0 bases, with 8 bases between.

This clonotype was detected a few times. The V and J genes are TRBV29-1 and TRBJ1-1, with D perhaps TRBD1 (5 bases). V lost 0 bases, J lost 2 bases, and 16 bases lay in between. Per germline, CDR1 SQVTM and CDR2 ANQGSEA. The CDR3 is 16 residues long. The CDR3 nucleotides are TGCAGCGTTGAAGAAGTCTCGGCAGGGATTAACACTGAAGCTTTCTTT. Translated, it gives CSVEEVSAGINTEAFF. The whole variable domain, filled in from reference TRBV29-1 and TRBJ1-1, reads SAVISQKPSRDICQRGTSLTIQCQVDSQVTMMFWYRQQPGQSLTLIATANQGSEATYESGFVIDKFPISRPNLTFSTLTVSNMSPEDSSIYLCSVEEVSAGINTEAFFGQGTRLTVV.

About this clonotype itself: A read error may produce the germline difference seen at one junction end. The V call is TRBV7-7, the J call TRBJ2-1, with TRBD2 matching over 13 bases. This CDR3 is built from 19 residues. Germline assignment: CDR1 SSHAT and CDR2 FNYEAQ (reference sequence). CDR3 nucleotide sequence: TGTGCTAGCAGCTTAATCGGTGGTTCCGGACTAGCGGGAGTGAATGAGCAGTTCTTC. This translates into CASSLIGGSGLAGVNEQFF. Using reference TRBV7-7 and TRBJ2-1 for the parts outside the CDR3, the full variable domain is GAGVSQSPRYKVTKRGQDVTLRCDPISSHATLYWYQQALGQGPEFLTYFNYEAQPDKSGLPSDRFSAERPEGSISTLTIQRTEQRDSAMYRCASSLIGGSGLAGVNEQFFGPGTRLTVL.

CDR3 region: CSARDQGSIYGYTF. As DNA, the CDR3 is TGCAGTGCTAGAGATCAGGGCAGTATCTATGGCTACACCTTC. V gene TRBV20-1 combines with J gene TRBJ1-2, with D perhaps TRBD1 (5 bases). V gave up 0 bases and J gave up 4 bases, with 12 bases separating them. The V gene's germline CDR1 is DFQATT and CDR2 SNEGSKA (reference sequence). The CDR3 has 14 amino acids.

This clonotype was found a few times. The DNA for the CDR3 is TGTGCCAGCAGTTACTCGGGACTAGCGGGAGAGAATGAGCAGTTCTTC. It specifies CASSYSGLAGENEQFF. The chain employs TRBV6-6 and TRBJ2-1, with TRBD2 matching over 14 bases. This CDR3 is 16 amino acids long. V was pared by 0 bases and J by 7 bases, with 2 bases of the junction left unmatched. In germline, CDR1 is MNHNY, CDR2 SVGAGI (reference sequence).

V is TRBV27 and J is TRBJ2-7; 13 bases align to TRBD2. The V segment lost 5 bases and the J segment 3 bases; nucleotides outside the gene matches: 7. Germline-derived CDR1 and CDR2 are MNHEY and SMNVEV (reference sequence). The CDR3 loop spans 16 amino acids. CDR3 DNA sequence: TGTGCCAGCAGTCCTTGGACTAGCGGGGGTCTCTACGAGCAGTACTTC. Translation gives CASSPWTSGGLYEQYF.

This clonotype was seen a few times. The chain recombines TRBV7-9 with TRBJ2-3; perhaps TRBD2 as D (6 bases). The V end was cut by 1 base, the J end by 2 bases, with 19 bases between. Germline V lookup: CDR1 SEHNR, CDR2 FQNEAQ (reference sequence). The CDR3 contains 18 residues. In DNA form, the CDR3 reads TGTGCCAGCAGCTTAGAGCCCCCAAGCGGGCCCTACACAGATACGCAGTATTTT. The encoded protein is CASSLEPPSGPYTDTQYF.